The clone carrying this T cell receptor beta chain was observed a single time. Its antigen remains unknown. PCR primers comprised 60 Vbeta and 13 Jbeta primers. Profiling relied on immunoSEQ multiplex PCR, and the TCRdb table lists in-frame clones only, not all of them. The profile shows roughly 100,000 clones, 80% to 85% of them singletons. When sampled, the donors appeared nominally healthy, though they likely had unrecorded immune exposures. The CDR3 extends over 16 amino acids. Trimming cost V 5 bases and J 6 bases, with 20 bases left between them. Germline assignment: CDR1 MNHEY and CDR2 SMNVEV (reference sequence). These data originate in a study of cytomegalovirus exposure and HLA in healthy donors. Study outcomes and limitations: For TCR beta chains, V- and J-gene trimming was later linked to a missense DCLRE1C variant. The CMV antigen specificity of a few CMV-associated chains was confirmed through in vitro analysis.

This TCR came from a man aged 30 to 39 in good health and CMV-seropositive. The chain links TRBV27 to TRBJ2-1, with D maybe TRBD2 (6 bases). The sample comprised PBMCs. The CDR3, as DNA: TGTGCCAGCAGTCTTTACGGGACTGAACGCCTCAATGAGCAGTTCTTC. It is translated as CASSLYGTERLNEQFF.